This TCR beta chain was found in a study of blood T cell repertoires in COVID-19. Study as a whole: The United States, Italy and Spain supplied acute and convalescent COVID-19 samples. PBMCs, B-cell-depleted T cells, or T cells were the source of the cDNA or gDNA that made up the material.

The germline gives CDR1 LGHDT, CDR2 YNNKEL (reference sequence). J was trimmed by 5 bases and V by 2 bases; bases with no gene match: 2. The CDR3 extends over 16 amino acids. Original processing methods: Estimation of nucleated cell counts was performed using reference gene primer amplification. This table comes from immunoSEQ multiplex PCR, and its TCRdb copy is limited to in-frame clones, with some not included. That table is the source of V, J and clone size, and D and trimming were worked out from the DNA. Of 150,000 to 200,000 clones in the sample, 85% to 90% were seen once. The material sequenced was peripheral blood. The receptor was isolated from a man in his forties with active or convalescent COVID-19. The V call is TRBV3-1 (or the pseudogene TRBV3-2), the J call TRBJ2-4, with 14 bases fitting TRBD2. This CDR3 is CASSQRLAGGENIQYF. The CDR3 nucleotides read TGTGCCAGCAGCCAAAGACTAGCGGGAGGGGAAAACATTCAGTACTTC.